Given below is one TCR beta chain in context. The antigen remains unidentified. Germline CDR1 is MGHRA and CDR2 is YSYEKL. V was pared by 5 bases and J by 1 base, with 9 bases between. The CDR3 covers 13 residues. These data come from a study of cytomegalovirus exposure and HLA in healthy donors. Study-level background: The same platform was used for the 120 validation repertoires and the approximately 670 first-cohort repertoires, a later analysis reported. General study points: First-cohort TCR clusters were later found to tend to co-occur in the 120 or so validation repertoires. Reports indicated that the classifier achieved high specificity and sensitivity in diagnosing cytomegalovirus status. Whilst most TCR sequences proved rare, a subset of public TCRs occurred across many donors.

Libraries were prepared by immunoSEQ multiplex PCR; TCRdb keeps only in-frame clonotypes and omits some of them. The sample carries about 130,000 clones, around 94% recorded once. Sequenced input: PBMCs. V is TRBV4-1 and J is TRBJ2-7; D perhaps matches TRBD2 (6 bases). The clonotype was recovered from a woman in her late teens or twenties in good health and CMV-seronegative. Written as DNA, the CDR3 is TGCGCCAGCAGCTTCGGAGGGTCCTACGAGCAGTACTTC. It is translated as CASSFGGSYEQYF.